This T cell receptor beta chain stems from a study of molecular identifiers for immune sequencing clone quantification. V shed 4 bases and J 4 bases; nucleotides not matched to a gene: 6. In germline, CDR1 is LGHDT, CDR2 YNNKEL (reference sequence). This CDR3 spans 15 amino acids. Each CDR3 protein gets one entry after TCRdb re-called the PCR reads with MiXCR. The sample contains more than 300,000 distinct CDR3 sequences, about 20% of which appear only once. Sequencing used naive CD8+ T cells from blood, with Jurkat cell RNA spiked in. The subset denotes: FACS-sorted CD8+CD4-CCR7+CD45RA+ naive T cells. The chain has TRBV3-1 and TRBJ2-3; 9 bases agree with TRBD1. The receptor was isolated from a human donor in good health. Some libraries in this study had Jurkat cell RNA spiked in. DNA for the CDR3: TGTGCCAGCAGCCCCCGGGACAGGGTGGCAGATACGCAGTATTTT. It specifies CASSPRDRVADTQYF.